This TCR beta chain is from a study of control samples from healthy donors and cancer patients. V dropped 1 base and J dropped 2 bases, with 9 bases sitting between them. The germline gives CDR1 SGHRS, CDR2 YFSETQ. This CDR3 comprises 14 residues. Sequencing was performed with immunoSEQ multiplex PCR; in TCRdb, only in-frame clones are kept and a portion is missing. The data contain 90,000 to 150,000 clones, about nine tenths of them singletons. V gene TRBV5-1 combines with J gene TRBJ1-1; no clear D. Specimen: blood. This TCR was sampled from a man in his forties or fifties in good health. The CDR3 sequence: CASSLRVPNTEAFF. The CDR3 region has the DNA TGCGCCAGCAGCTTGCGGGTACCCAACACTGAAGCTTTCTTT.